This T cell receptor (beta chain) was documented in a study of CD8 T cells in Susac syndrome. Reverse transcription of about 0.5 to 1 ug RNA used random hexamers. TCRdb reprocessed the immunoSEQ multiplex PCR reads with MiXCR, giving one entry per CDR3 protein. The sample shows 150,000 or so distinct CDR3 sequences, around 94% of them seen only once. The CDR3 spans 13 residues. Germline CDR1 and CDR2: MDHEN and SYDVKM. Losses at the gene ends were 4 bases for V and 3 bases for J; bases not matched to a gene: 2. The genes are TRBV28 and TRBJ2-7; 8 positions match TRBD1. What was sequenced was CD4+ T cells from PBMCs. The origin of this receptor is a human donor with multiple sclerosis. The CDR3 DNA sequence: TGTGCCAGCAGTTCAGGGGGCCTCTACGAGCAGTACTTC. This translates into CASSSGGLYEQYF.